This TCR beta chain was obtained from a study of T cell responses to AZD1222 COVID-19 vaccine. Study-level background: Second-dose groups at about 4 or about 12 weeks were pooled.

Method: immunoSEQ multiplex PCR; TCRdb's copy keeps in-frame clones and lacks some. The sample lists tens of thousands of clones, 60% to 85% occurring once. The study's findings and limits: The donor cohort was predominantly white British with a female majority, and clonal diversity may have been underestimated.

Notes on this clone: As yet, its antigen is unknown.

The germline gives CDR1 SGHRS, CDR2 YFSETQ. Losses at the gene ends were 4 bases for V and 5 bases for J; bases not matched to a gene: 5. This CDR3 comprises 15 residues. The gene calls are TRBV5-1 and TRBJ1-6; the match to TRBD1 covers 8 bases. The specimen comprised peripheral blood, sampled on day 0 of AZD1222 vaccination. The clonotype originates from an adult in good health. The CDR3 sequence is CASSITGGDNSPLHF. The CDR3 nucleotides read TGCGCCAGCAGCATCACAGGGGGTGATAATTCACCCCTCCACTTT.